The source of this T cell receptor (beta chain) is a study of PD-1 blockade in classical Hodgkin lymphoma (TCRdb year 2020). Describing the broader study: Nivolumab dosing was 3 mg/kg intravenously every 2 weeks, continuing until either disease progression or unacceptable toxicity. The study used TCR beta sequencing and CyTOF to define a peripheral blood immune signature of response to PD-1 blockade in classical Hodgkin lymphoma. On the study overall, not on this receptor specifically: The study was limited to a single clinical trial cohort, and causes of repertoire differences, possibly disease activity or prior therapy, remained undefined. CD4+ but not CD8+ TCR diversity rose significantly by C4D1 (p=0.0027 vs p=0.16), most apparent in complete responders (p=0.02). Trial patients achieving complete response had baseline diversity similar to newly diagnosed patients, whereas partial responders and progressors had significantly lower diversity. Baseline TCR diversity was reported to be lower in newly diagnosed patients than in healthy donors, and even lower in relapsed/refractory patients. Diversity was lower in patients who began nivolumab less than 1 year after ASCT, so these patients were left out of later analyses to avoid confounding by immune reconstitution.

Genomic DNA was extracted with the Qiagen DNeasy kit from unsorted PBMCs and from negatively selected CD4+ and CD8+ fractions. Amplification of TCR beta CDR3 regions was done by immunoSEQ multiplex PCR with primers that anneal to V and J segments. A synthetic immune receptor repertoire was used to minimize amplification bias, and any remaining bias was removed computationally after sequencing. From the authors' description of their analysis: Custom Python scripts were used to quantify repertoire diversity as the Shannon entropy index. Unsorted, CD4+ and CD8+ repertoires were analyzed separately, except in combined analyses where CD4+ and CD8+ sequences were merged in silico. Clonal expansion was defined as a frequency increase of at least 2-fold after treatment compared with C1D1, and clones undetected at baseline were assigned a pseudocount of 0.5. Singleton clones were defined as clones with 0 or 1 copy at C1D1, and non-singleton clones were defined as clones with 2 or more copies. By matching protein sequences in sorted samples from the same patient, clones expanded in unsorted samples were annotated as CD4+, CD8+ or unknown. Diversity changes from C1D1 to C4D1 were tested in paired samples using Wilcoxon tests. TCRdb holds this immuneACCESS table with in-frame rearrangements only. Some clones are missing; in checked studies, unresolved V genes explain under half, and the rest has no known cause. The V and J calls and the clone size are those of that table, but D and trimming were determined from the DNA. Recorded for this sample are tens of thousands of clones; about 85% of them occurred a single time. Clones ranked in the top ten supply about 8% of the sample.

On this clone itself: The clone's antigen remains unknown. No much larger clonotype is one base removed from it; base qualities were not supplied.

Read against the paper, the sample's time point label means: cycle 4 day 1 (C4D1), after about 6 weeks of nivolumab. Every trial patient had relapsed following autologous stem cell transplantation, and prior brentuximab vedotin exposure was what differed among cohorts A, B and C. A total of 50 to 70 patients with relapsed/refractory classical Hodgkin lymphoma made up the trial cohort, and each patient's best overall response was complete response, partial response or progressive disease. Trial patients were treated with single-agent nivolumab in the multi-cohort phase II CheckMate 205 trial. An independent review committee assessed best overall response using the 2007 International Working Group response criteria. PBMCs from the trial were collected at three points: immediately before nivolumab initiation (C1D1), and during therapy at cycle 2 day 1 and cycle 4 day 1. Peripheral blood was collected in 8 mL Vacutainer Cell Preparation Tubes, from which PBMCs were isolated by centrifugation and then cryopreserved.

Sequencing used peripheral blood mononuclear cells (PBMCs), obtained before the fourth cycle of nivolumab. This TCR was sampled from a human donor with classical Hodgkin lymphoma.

The CDR3 protein: CASSLGTDYSGNTIYF. The nucleotide sequence reads TGTGCCAGCAGCCTTGGGACAGATTACTCTGGAAACACCATATATTTT. The chain is made from TRBV14 and TRBJ1-3; 7 bases in the middle match TRBD1. After removal of 4 bases from V and 0 bases from J, the junction retains 6 bases not matched to a gene. From the cysteine through the phenylalanine, the CDR3 covers 16 amino acids. Of the read, only the CDR3 DNA is kept; its 48 bases are in frame from base 1. CDR1 and CDR2 (SGHDN, FVKESK) derive from the germline V gene. Joined to the reference TRBV14 and TRBJ1-3 proteins, this CDR3 gives the full variable domain: EAGVTQFPSHSVIEKGQTVTLRCDPISGHDNLYWYRRVMGKEIKFLLHFVKESKQDESGMPNNRFLAERTGGTYSTLKVQPAELEDSGVYFCASSLGTDYSGNTIYFGEGSWLTVV.